The 21 T cell receptor beta chains reported below all come from one sample, sequenced in a study of graft-versus-host responses after intestinal transplantation. TCRdb's copy holds only in-frame clones and misses some; the assay was immunoSEQ multiplex PCR. Of tens of thousands of clones in the sample, approximately 90% were seen once. Their antigen targets remain unknown. This sample comprised unstimulated CD8+ T cells sorted from spleen or lymph node cells, obtained before transplant. These receptors were taken from a human donor who was the organ donor for an intestinal transplant.

V and J are TRBV7-6 and TRBJ2-7; TRBD1 agrees at 9 bases. Germline lookup yields CDR1 SGHVS and CDR2 FNYEAQ. Losses at the gene ends were 2 bases for V and 4 bases for J; bases not matched to a gene: 21. This CDR3 comprises 20 residues. The CDR3 coding sequence is TGTGCCAGCAGCTTATACCTACCGGGCGAAGCCGGGACAGGGAATTACGAGCAGTACTTC. Translation: CASSLYLPGEAGTGNYEQYF. The whole variable domain, filled in from reference TRBV7-6 and TRBJ2-7, reads GAGVSQSPRYKVTKRGQDVALRCDPISGHVSLYWYRQALGQGPEFLTYFNYEAQQDKSGLPNDRFSAERPEGSISTLTIQRTEQRDSAMYRCASSLYLPGEAGTGNYEQYFGPGTRLTVT.

The chain has TRBV2 and TRBJ2-7, with D hard to call. This CDR3 comprises 14 residues. Germline V gene lookup returns CDR1 SNHLY and CDR2 FYNNEI. V lost 10 bases and J lost 1, with 17 bases in between. Here the CDR3 DNA reads TGTGCCATCACCTCTTCGTCCGGGTCCTACGAGCAGTACTTC. Encoded protein: CAITSSSGSYEQYF.

This clone has just a few counts. For the CDR3, the DNA is TGTGCCAGCAGCTTCGACGCACAAAAACTGTTTTTT. Amino acid sequence: CASSFDAQKLFF. The chain recombines TRBV7-9 with TRBJ1-4; D gene unclear. The V gene lost 3 bases and the J gene lost 9 bases, with 8 bases spanning the gap. Looked up from germline, CDR1 is SEHNR and CDR2 is FQNEAQ (reference sequence). The CDR3 is 12 amino acids.

J is TRBJ2-3 and V is TRBV2; TRBD2 is a possible D gene (6 bases). There are 16 residues in the CDR3. Germline V gives CDR1 SNHLY, CDR2 FYNNEI. Trimming cost V 6 bases and J 0 bases, with 16 bases left between them. This CDR3 is CASRATWAGSTDTQYF. CDR3 sequence (DNA): TGTGCCAGCAGGGCGACTTGGGCGGGAAGCACAGATACGCAGTATTTT. Full variable domain (rest looked up from reference TRBV2 and TRBJ2-3): EPEVTQTPSHQVTQMGQEVILRCVPISNHLYFYWYRQILGQKVEFLVSFYNNEISEKSEIFDDQFSVERPDGSNFTLKIRSTKLEDSAMYFCASRATWAGSTDTQYFGPGTRLTVL.

Concerning this clone itself: An end of the junction does not agree with germline; a read error may underlie this. Other DNA sequences within the sample encode an identical CDR3. The chain couples TRBV7-6 to TRBJ2-5, with D unresolved. Germline V gene lookup returns CDR1 SGHVS and CDR2 FNYEAQ. CDR3 length equals 13 residues. CDR3 in amino acids: CASSLWEHETQYF. The CDR3 nucleotides read TGCGCCAGCAGCCTCTGGGAACACGAGACCCAGTACTTC. Together with reference TRBV7-6 and TRBJ2-5, the CDR3 gives the full variable domain: GAGVSQSPRYKVTKRGQDVALRCDPISGHVSLYWYRQALGQGPEFLTYFNYEAQQDKSGLPNDRFSAERPEGSISTLTIQRTEQRDSAMYRCASSLWEHETQYFGPGTRLLVL.

This clone has just a few counts. This chain links TRBV6-6 with TRBJ1-3; D gene uncertain. V lost 4 bases and J lost 2, with 12 bases in between. Germline CDR1 reads MNHNY; CDR2 reads SVGAGI (reference sequence). The CDR3 is made up of 15 amino acids. For the CDR3, the DNA is TGTGCCAGCAGTTCCATCCCAGGCACTGGAAACACCATATATTTT. As protein: CASSSIPGTGNTIYF.

The chain has TRBV9 and TRBJ2-2; 10 bases line up with TRBD2. Germline V CDR1 and CDR2: SGDLS, YYNGEE. This CDR3 is built from 17 residues. V shed 5 bases, J shed 5 bases, and the junction held 12 bases outside the gene matches. CDR3 in DNA: TGTGCCAGCAGTCGGGGACTAGCGCCTCCGATAACCGGGGAGCTGTTTTTT. It yields the protein CASSRGLAPPITGELFF.

The chain is built from TRBV11-2 and TRBJ2-1; D possibly corresponds to TRBD2 (6 bases). The CDR3 runs 15 residues. The ends were cut back, 5 bases at V and 5 bases at J, with 16 bases in the middle. The germline V gene has CDR1 SGHAT and CDR2 FQNNGV. CDR3 region: CASSPARGYNNEQFF. CDR3 coding DNA: TGTGCCAGCAGCCCAGCTCGGGGGTACAACAATGAGCAGTTCTTC.

The V and J genes are TRBV19 and TRBJ1-5; D gene ambiguous. Germline-derived CDR1 and CDR2 are LNHDA and SQIVND (reference sequence). Trimming left V 6 bases short and J 2 bases short, with 5 bases between. There are 12 residues in the CDR3. CDR3 DNA: TGTGCCAGTAGAAAGGGCAATCAGCCCCAGCATTTT. Protein sequence: CASRKGNQPQHF.

The chain carries TRBV19 and TRBJ2-1, with D maybe TRBD2 (5 bases). The CDR3 is made up of 15 amino acids. Germline V CDR1 and CDR2: LNHDA, SQIVND (reference sequence). The V end lost 5 bases, the J end lost 0 bases, and 11 bases lay between the germline ends. This CDR3 reads CASSWGASSYNEQFF. The CDR3 DNA reads as TGTGCCAGTAGTTGGGGAGCCAGCTCCTACAATGAGCAGTTCTTC.

The chain couples TRBV25-1 to TRBJ2-1; 9 bases are a match to TRBD2. Trimming removed 4 bases from V and 2 bases from J; junction bases left unmatched: 3. Looked up from germline, CDR1 is MGHDK and CDR2 is SYGVNS. The CDR3 extends over 15 amino acids. CDR3 sequence: CASSGSSGAYNEQFF. DNA for the CDR3: TGTGCCAGCAGTGGGTCTAGCGGGGCCTACAATGAGCAGTTCTTC.

This sequence joins TRBV19 and TRBJ2-7; a weak D match, TRBD2 (6 bases). Trimming removed 3 bases at V and 2 bases at J, with 11 bases between. CDR3 length equals 14 residues. Germline CDR1 LNHDA, CDR2 SQIVND (reference sequence). The CDR3 is CASSIGGVAYEQYF. The CDR3 region has the DNA TGTGCCAGTAGTATCGGGGGAGTTGCCTACGAGCAGTACTTC.

The V call is TRBV27, the J call TRBJ1-5; D remains ambiguous. The V end was cut by 0 bases, the J end by 0 bases, with 9 bases between. Germline loops: CDR1 MNHEY, CDR2 SMNVEV (reference sequence). The CDR3 loop spans 16 amino acids. The CDR3 is CASSLSFGYSNQPQHF. As DNA, the CDR3 is TGTGCCAGCAGTTTATCCTTTGGGTATAGCAATCAGCCCCAGCATTTT.

The chain recombines TRBV4-1 with TRBJ2-5; D might be TRBD2 (6 bases). V shed 5 bases and J shed 3 bases, with 19 bases lying between them. Germline V gene sequence: CDR1 MGHRA, CDR2 YSYEKL. The CDR3 contains 16 residues. This CDR3 is CASSSRTGVLEETQYF. The DNA for the CDR3 is TGCGCCAGCAGCTCCAGGACGGGGGTTCTTGAAGAGACCCAGTACTTC.

This clone was found once. CDR3 nucleotides: TGTGCCAGCAGTGAAGCGCACTGGGACAGGGGCCATGAGCAGTTCTTC. Translating it yields CASSEAHWDRGHEQFF. V and J are TRBV6-1 and TRBJ2-1; TRBD1 agrees at 10 bases. The CDR3 has 16 residues. The V and J ends lost 0 bases and 8 bases, in that order; junction bases with no gene match: 7. CDR1 and CDR2 (germline): MNHNS, SASEGT.

The J gene is TRBJ1-4, the V gene TRBV9, with D unclear. The germline CDR1 and CDR2 sequences are SGDLS and YYNGEE. Between the trimmed V and J ends, which lost 0 bases and 7 bases, there was a span of 16 bases. This CDR3 is 16 amino acids long. The CDR3 is CASSVGWTGEGEKLFF. The DNA for the CDR3 is TGTGCCAGCAGCGTAGGGTGGACGGGAGAGGGTGAAAAACTGTTTTTT. Full variable domain (rest looked up from reference TRBV9 and TRBJ1-4): DSGVTQTPKHLITATGQRVTLRCSPRSGDLSVYWYQQSLDQGLQFLIQYYNGEERAKGNILERFSAQQFPDLHSELNLSSLELGDSALYFCASSVGWTGEGEKLFFGSGTQLSVL.

The chain carries TRBV11-2 and TRBJ2-7; 7 nucleotides match TRBD1. J lost 0 bases, V lost 4 bases, and 12 bases had no gene match. Germline CDR1 is SGHAT and CDR2 is FQNNGV. This CDR3 is built from 17 residues. The CDR3 sequence: CASSSERDSLSSYEQYF. The CDR3 DNA is TGTGCCAGCAGCTCCGAGAGGGACAGCCTCAGCTCCTACGAGCAGTACTTC.

This clone has only one observation. The chain joins TRBV5-1 to TRBJ1-1, with D uncertain. The CDR3 consists of 15 residues. From germline, CDR1 is SGHRS and CDR2 YFSETQ. Between the trimmed V and J ends, which lost 4 bases and 0 bases, there was a span of 13 bases. CDR3 amino acids: CASSAGRSLNTEAFF. Here the CDR3 DNA reads TGCGCCAGCAGCGCCGGACGCTCCTTGAACACTGAAGCTTTCTTT.

J is TRBJ2-5 and V is TRBV4-1; tentative D call: TRBD2 (7 bases). Deletions cut 4 bases from V and 5 bases from J, with 23 bases between. CDR1 MGHRA and CDR2 YSYEKL come from the germline V gene. This CDR3 comprises 17 residues. CDR3 region: CASSPGARWGGLETQYF. For the CDR3, the DNA is TGCGCCAGCAGCCCGGGAGCGCGGTGGGGGGGCCTTGAGACCCAGTACTTC.

This clone was counted a single time. The V call is TRBV27, the J call TRBJ2-3; 7 bases line up with TRBD1. The CDR3 has 15 residues. CDR1 is MNHEY and CDR2 is SMNVEV in the germline V gene (reference sequence). Unmatched junction bases numbered 18, after V lost 8 bases and J lost 10 bases. The CDR3 DNA follows: TGTGCCAGCTCCTTATCGTTACAGGGGAGAGGATCGCAGTATTTT. This codes for CASSLSLQGRGSQYF.

The chain employs TRBV19 and TRBJ1-1; D is possibly TRBD1 (5 bases). V was trimmed by 5 bases and J by 4 bases, leaving 17 bases between them. This CDR3 is 15 amino acids long. CDR1 is LNHDA, CDR2 SQIVND, per germline (reference sequence). The CDR3 is CASSLGTGLPTEAFF. CDR3 bases: TGTGCCAGTAGTCTAGGGACGGGTCTCCCCACTGAAGCTTTCTTT.